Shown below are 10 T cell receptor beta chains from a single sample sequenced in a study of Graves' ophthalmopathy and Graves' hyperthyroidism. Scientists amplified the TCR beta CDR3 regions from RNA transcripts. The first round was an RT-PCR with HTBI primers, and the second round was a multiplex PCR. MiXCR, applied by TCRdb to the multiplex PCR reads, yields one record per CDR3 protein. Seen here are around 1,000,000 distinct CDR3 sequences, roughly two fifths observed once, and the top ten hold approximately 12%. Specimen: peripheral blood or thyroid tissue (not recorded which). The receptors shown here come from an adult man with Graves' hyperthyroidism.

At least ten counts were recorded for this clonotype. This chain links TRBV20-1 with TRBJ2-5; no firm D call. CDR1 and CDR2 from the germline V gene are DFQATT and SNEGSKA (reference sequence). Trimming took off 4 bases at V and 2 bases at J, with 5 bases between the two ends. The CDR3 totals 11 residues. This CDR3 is CSAIGQETQYF. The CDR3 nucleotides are TGCAGTGCTATAGGTCAAGAGACCCAGTACTTC.

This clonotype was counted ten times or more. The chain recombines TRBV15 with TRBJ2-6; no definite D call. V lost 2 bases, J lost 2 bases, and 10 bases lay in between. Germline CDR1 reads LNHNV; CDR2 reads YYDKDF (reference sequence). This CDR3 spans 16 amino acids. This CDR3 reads CATSRPQRAGANVLTF. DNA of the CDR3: TGTGCCACCAGCAGACCCCAAAGGGCTGGGGCCAACGTCCTGACTTTC.

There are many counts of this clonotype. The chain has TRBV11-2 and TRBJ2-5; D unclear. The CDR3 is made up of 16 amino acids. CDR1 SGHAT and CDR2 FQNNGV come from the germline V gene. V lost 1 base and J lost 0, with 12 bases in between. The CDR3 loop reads CASSLVGGPDQETQYF. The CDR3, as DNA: TGTGCCAGCAGCTTAGTGGGTGGACCCGACCAAGAGACCCAGTACTTC.

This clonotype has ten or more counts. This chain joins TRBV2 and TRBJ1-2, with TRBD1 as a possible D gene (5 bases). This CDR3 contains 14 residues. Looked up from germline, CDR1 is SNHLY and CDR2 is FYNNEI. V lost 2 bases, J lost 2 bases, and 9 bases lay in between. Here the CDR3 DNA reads TGTGCCAGCAGTGAATTTTGGGACAACTATGGCTACACCTTC. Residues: CASSEFWDNYGYTF.

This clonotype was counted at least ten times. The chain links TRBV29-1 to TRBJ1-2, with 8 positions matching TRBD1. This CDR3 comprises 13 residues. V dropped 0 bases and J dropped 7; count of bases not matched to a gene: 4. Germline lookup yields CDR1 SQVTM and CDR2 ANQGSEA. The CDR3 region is CSVEDRGRGGYTF. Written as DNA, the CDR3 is TGCAGCGTTGAAGACAGGGGGCGAGGTGGCTACACCTTC.

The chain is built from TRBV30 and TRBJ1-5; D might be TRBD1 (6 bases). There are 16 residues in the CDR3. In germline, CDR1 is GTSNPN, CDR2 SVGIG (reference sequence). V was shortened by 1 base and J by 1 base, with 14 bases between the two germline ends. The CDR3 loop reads CAWSANTGPSNQPQHF. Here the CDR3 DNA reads TGTGCCTGGAGTGCAAATACAGGGCCAAGCAATCAGCCCCAGCATTTT.

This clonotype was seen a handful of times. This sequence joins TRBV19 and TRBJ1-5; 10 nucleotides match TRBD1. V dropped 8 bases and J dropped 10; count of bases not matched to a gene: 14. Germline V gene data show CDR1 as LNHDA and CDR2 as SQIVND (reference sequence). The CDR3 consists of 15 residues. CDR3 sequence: CASQAGTGVMYPQHF. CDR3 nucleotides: TGTGCCAGTCAAGCCGGGACAGGGGTAATGTATCCCCAGCATTTT.

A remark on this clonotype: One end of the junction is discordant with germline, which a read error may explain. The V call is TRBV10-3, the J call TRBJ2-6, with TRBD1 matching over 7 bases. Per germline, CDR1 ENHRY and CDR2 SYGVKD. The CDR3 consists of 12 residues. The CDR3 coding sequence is TGTGCCACACGTGAGGGGGCCCACGTCCTGACTTTC. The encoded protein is CATREGAHVLTF.

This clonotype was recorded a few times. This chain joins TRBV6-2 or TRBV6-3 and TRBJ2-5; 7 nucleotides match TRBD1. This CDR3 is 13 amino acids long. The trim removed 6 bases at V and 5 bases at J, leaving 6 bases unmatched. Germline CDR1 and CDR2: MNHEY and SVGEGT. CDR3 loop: CASSWDSYETQYF. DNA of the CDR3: TGTGCCAGCAGCTGGGACAGTTACGAGACCCAGTACTTC.

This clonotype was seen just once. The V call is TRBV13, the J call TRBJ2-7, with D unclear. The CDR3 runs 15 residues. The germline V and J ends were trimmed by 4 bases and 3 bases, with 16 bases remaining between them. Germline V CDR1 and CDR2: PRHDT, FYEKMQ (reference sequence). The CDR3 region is CASSSRDLVYYEQYF. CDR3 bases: TGTGCCAGCAGCTCAAGGGATCTCGTCTACTACGAGCAGTACTTC.